This T cell receptor beta chain was sequenced in a study of T cells in Graves' hyperthyroidism and ophthalmopathy. Study observations and caveats: Most thyroid-expanded clonotypes above 0.001 were also found in blood.

Every diagnosis used clinical symptoms, serum thyroxine and TRAb, thyroid ultrasound and orbital computed tomography. This clonotype was seen ten or more times. Its antigen is unidentified. TCR beta CDR3 regions were amplified from RNA transcripts. Initially, a first-round RT-PCR of the TCR CDR3 employed the HTBI primer set. TCRdb called the multiplex PCR reads again in MiXCR, with one record for every CDR3 protein. The table includes about 360,000 distinct CDR3 sequences, around 13% detected once. The receptor was isolated from a woman aged 18-29 years with Graves' hyperthyroidism. The specimen sequenced was blood.

The CDR3, as DNA: TGTGCCAGCAGCTCGTCGGCGGGAAGGAACACTGAAGCTTTCTTT. Protein: CASSSSAGRNTEAFF. The chain links TRBV5-5 to TRBJ1-1; D gene unclear. The CDR3 spans 15 residues. Germline V gives CDR1 SGHKS, CDR2 YYEKEE (reference sequence). Trimming took 3 bases from V and 1 from J, leaving 13 bases between them.